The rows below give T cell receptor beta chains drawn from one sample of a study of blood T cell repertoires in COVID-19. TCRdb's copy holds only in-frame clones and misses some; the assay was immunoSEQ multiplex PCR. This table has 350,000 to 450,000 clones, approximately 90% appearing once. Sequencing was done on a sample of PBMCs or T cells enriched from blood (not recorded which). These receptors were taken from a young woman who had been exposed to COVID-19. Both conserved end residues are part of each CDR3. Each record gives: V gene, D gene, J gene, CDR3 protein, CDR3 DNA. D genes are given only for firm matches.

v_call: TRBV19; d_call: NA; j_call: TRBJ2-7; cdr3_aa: CASSIADRTSYEQYF; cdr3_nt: TGTGCCAGTAGTATAGCCGACAGAACTTCCTACGAGCAGTACTTC
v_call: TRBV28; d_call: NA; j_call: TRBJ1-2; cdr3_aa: CASNLNVAGGSYTF; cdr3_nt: TGTGCCAGCAACCTTAACGTCGCGGGGGGTAGCTACACCTTC
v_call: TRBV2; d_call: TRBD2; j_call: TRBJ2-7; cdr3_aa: CASRLAGGPEQYF; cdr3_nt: TGTGCCAGCCGACTAGCGGGGGGGCCGGAGCAGTACTTC
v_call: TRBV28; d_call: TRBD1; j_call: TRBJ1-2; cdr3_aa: CATREGTADYYGYTF; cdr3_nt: TGTGCCACTAGAGAGGGGACAGCCGACTACTATGGCTACACCTTC
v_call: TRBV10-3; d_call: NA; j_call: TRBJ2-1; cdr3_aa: CAIRPQQATYNEQFF; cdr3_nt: TGTGCCATCAGACCTCAACAGGCTACCTACAATGAGCAGTTCTTC
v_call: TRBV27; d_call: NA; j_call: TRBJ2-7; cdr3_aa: CASSSTLQSYEQYF; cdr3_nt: TGTGCCAGCAGTTCGACTCTCCAATCCTACGAGCAGTACTTC
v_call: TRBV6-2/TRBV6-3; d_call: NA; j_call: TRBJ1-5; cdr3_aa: CASSYQQGYSNQPQHF; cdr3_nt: TGTGCCAGCAGTTACCAGCAGGGTTATAGCAATCAGCCCCAGCATTTT
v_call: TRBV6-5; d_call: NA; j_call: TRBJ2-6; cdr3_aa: CASNSRLSGANVLTF; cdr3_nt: TGTGCCAGCAATAGCCGGCTGTCTGGGGCCAACGTCCTGACTTTC
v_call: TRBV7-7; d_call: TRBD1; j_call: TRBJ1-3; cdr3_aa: CASSPGQGGNTIYF; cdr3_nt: TGTGCTAGCAGCCCCGGACAGGGAGGAAACACCATATATTTT
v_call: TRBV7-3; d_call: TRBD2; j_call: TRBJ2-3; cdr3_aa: CASSPWTSGGATDTQYF; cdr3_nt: TGTGCCAGCAGCCCGTGGACTAGCGGGGGGGCCACAGATACGCAGTATTTT